This T cell receptor (beta chain) was retrieved from a study of T cell changes during pregnancy in multiple sclerosis. This clone was seen just once. Sequencing was performed with immunoSEQ multiplex PCR; in TCRdb, only in-frame clones are kept and a portion is missing. The sample lists fewer than 75,000 clones; approximately 90% were seen once. Germline V gene data show CDR1 as SGHTA and CDR2 as FQGNSA. Trimming took off 2 bases at V and 1 base at J, with 10 bases between the two ends. The CDR3 is made up of 15 amino acids. The gene calls are TRBV7-2 and TRBJ2-3; the D is unclear. The starting material was peripheral blood, obtained after pregnancy. The TCR was taken from a female donor in good health, enrolled as a control in a pregnancy study. The CDR3 sequence: CASSLISTGTDTQYF. In DNA, the CDR3 is TGTGCCAGCAGCTTAATAAGCACCGGCACAGATACGCAGTATTTT.